The 32 T cell receptor beta chains below were found in one sample sequenced in a study of T cells after somatic rescue of genetic block. TCRdb's table, derived via immunoSEQ multiplex PCR, lists solely in-frame clones and lacks some. The sample yields some 67,000 clones, under 95% seen once. The material sequenced was peripheral blood mononuclear cells (PBMCs). These receptors came from a man aged 40-49 years.

V is TRBV28 and J is TRBJ2-7; D tentatively fits TRBD1 or TRBD2 (5 bases each). V gave up 11 bases and J gave up 5 bases, with 19 bases separating them. This CDR3 comprises 13 residues. The V gene's germline CDR1 is MDHEN and CDR2 SYDVKM. As DNA, the CDR3 is TGTGCCTCCCGAGGAGGCCAGGGCCACGAGCAGTACTTC. It is translated as CASRGGQGHEQYF.

This chain joins TRBV19 and TRBJ2-2, with 9 nucleotides matching TRBD2. The V gene's germline CDR1 is LNHDA and CDR2 SQIVND (reference sequence). The CDR3 is 20 amino acids. V was pared by 5 bases and J by 1 base, with 17 bases of the junction left unmatched. CDR3 amino acids: CASSPGLLQRREGNTGELFF. DNA for the CDR3: TGTGCCAGTAGTCCCGGGCTTCTTCAACGGCGGGAGGGGAACACCGGGGAGCTGTTTTTT.

This chain uses TRBV5-8 with TRBJ2-7; 7 bases align to TRBD1. Germline V gene lookup returns CDR1 SGHTS and CDR2 YDEGEE. This CDR3 has 14 residues. Losses at the gene ends were 2 bases for V and 2 bases for J; bases not matched to a gene: 4. CDR3 residues: CASSFWQGAYEQYF. In DNA form, the CDR3 reads TGTGCCAGCAGCTTCTGGCAGGGGGCCTACGAGCAGTACTTC.

This rearrangement joins TRBV6-5 to TRBJ1-4; perhaps TRBD1 as D (5 bases). Germline V CDR1 and CDR2: MNHEY, SVGAGI. The CDR3 runs to 14 residues. V shed 5 bases and J shed 4 bases, with 11 bases lying between them. CDR3 DNA: TGTGCCAGCAGTGACGGAGGGGATAATGAAAAACTGTTTTTT. It translates to CASSDGGDNEKLFF.

J is TRBJ2-1 and V is TRBV4-3; unclear D gene. The germline V and J ends were trimmed by 0 bases and 6 bases, with 6 bases remaining between them. Germline values: CDR1 LGHNA, CDR2 YSLEER. This CDR3 spans 13 amino acids. The DNA of the CDR3 is TGCGCCAGCAGCCAAGACAAGGGCAATGAGCAGTTCTTC. Translated: CASSQDKGNEQFF.

The rearrangement joins TRBV2 to TRBJ1-2; D is unclear. Trimming left V 2 bases short and J 3 bases short, with 7 bases between. The CDR3 runs 13 residues. CDR1 is SNHLY, CDR2 FYNNEI, per germline. CDR3 DNA: TGTGCCAGCAGTGAACGGAGGGACTATGGCTACACCTTC. Its protein is CASSERRDYGYTF.

This clone has just one count. The V gene is TRBV7-2, the J gene TRBJ2-5; the D is unclear. V was shortened by 0 bases and J by 9 bases, with 11 bases between the two germline ends. Germline V lookup: CDR1 SGHTA, CDR2 FQGNSA. There are 13 residues in the CDR3. In DNA form, the CDR3 reads TGTGCCAGCAGCTTAGCACGGCCTGTGGCCCAGTACTTC. This gives the protein CASSLARPVAQYF. Variable domain in full (rest from reference TRBV7-2 and TRBJ2-5): GAGVSQSPSNKVTEKGKDVELRCDPISGHTALYWYRQSLGQGLEFLIYFQGNSAPDKSGLPSDRFSAERTGGSVSTLTIQRTQQEDSAVYLCASSLARPVAQYFGPGTRLLVL.

The rearrangement links TRBV7-2 to TRBJ2-7; D not resolved. V dropped 5 bases and J dropped 1 base, with 15 bases sitting between them. CDR1 SGHTA and CDR2 FQGNSA come from the germline V gene. CDR3 length equals 15 residues. CDR3 in amino acids: CASSRRHDGSYEQYF. CDR3 nucleotide sequence: TGTGCCAGCAGCCGCAGACATGACGGATCCTACGAGCAGTACTTC.

This clone was detected once. This CDR3 reads CASSHSPPGLAGEDNEQFF. The DNA of the CDR3 is TGCGCCAGCAGCCATTCGCCCCCGGGACTAGCGGGAGAGGACAATGAGCAGTTCTTC. V and J are TRBV4-1 and TRBJ2-1; 14 nucleotides match TRBD2. This CDR3 spans 19 amino acids. Germline trimming cut 3 bases from V and 5 bases from J; bases unmatched to any gene: 12. Germline-derived CDR1 and CDR2 are MGHRA and YSYEKL.

The chain links TRBV7-8 to TRBJ2-5, with D perhaps assigned TRBD1 or TRBD2 (6 bases each). CDR1 SGHVS and CDR2 FQNEAQ come from the germline V gene. The CDR3 runs to 16 residues. The V end lost 1 base, the J end lost 0 bases, and 12 bases lay between the germline ends. CDR3 protein: CASSLDYGGNQETQYF. In DNA, the CDR3 is TGTGCCAGCAGCTTAGATTACGGGGGCAACCAAGAGACCCAGTACTTC.

About this clone itself: Other DNA sequences from this sample encode an identical CDR3 as well. The rearrangement joins TRBV9 to TRBJ2-3, with D possibly matching TRBD1 (5 bases). Germline V lookup: CDR1 SGDLS, CDR2 YYNGEE. The CDR3 consists of 14 residues. V dropped 2 bases and J dropped 0 bases, with 7 bases sitting between them. Here the CDR3 reads CASSVQGSTDTQYF. The CDR3 coding sequence is TGTGCCAGCAGCGTCCAGGGTAGCACAGATACGCAGTATTTT.

A word on this clone: Compared with germline, one end of the junction differs, possibly owing to a read error. The rearrangement links TRBV10-2 to TRBJ2-7; 10 bases align to TRBD1. There are 15 residues in the CDR3. The germline CDR1 and CDR2 sequences are WSHSY and SAAADI. The CDR3 sequence: CASTRGQGVSSEQYF. The CDR3 nucleotides are TGCGCCAGCACTCGAGGACAGGGGGTCTCCTCCGAGCAGTACTTC.

The V call is TRBV7-9, the J call TRBJ2-3; no firm D call. CDR3 length: 15 residues. Germline V gene sequence: CDR1 SEHNR, CDR2 FQNEAQ (reference sequence). The V and J ends lost 0 bases and 3 bases respectively, with 10 bases between them. CDR3 bases: TGTGCCAGCAGCTTAGCGCTTGGGCGGACAGATACGCAGTATTTT. It translates to CASSLALGRTDTQYF. Using reference TRBV7-9 and TRBJ2-3 for the parts outside the CDR3, the full variable domain is DTGVSQNPRHKITKRGQNVTFRCDPISEHNRLYWYRQTLGQGPEFLTYFQNEAQLEKSRLLSDRFSAERPKGSFSTLEIQRTEQGDSAMYLCASSLALGRTDTQYFGPGTRLTVL.

A note on this clone: Additional DNA sequences in this sample encode the identical CDR3. The gene calls are TRBV5-1 and TRBJ2-7; 9 positions match TRBD1. CDR3 size: 13 residues. V lost 4 bases, J lost 4 bases, and 3 bases stayed unmatched. Germline-derived CDR1 and CDR2 are SGHRS and YFSETQ. The CDR3 DNA sequence: TGCGCCAGCAGCAGGGACAGGGTGTACGAGCAGTACTTC. Translation gives CASSRDRVYEQYF. Drawing the rest from reference TRBV5-1 and TRBJ2-7, the complete variable domain is KAGVTQTPRYLIKTRGQQVTLSCSPISGHRSVSWYQQTPGQGLQFLFEYFSETQRNKGNFPGRFSGRQFSNSRSEMNVSTLELGDSALYLCASSRDRVYEQYFGPGTRLTVT.

This sequence joins TRBV4-1 and TRBJ2-6, with D tentatively TRBD1 or TRBD2 (6 bases each). Germline CDR1 reads MGHRA; CDR2 reads YSYEKL. With 6 bases removed from V and 2 bases from J, the gap between germline ends came to 14 bases. This CDR3 has 16 residues. The CDR3, as DNA: TGCGCCAGCAGTAGAGGGGGGTTTGCTGGGGCCAACGTCCTGACTTTC. Translation gives CASSRGGFAGANVLTF.

The chain uses TRBV7-6 and TRBJ2-3; TRBD2 might be the D (7 bases). Germline values: CDR1 SGHVS, CDR2 FNYEAQ. V was pared by 0 bases and J by 5 bases, with 12 bases between. This CDR3 is built from 15 residues. This CDR3 is CASSLAGGPGDTQYF. The CDR3 bases are TGTGCCAGCAGCTTAGCGGGGGGGCCCGGAGATACGCAGTATTTT.

The V call is TRBV4-1, the J call TRBJ2-4; TRBD2 aligns across 9 bases. The V gene's germline CDR1 is MGHRA and CDR2 YSYEKL. This CDR3 region has 14 residues. Trimming removed 1 base from V and 13 bases from J; junction bases left unmatched: 8. The CDR3 DNA is TGCGCCAGCAGCCAAGTTGTAGCGGGGGTACCGCAGTACTTC. It translates to CASSQVVAGVPQYF.

This clone has a single count. V gene TRBV19 combines with J gene TRBJ2-1; D may be TRBD2 (5 bases). This CDR3 spans 15 amino acids. V gave up 3 bases and J gave up 6 bases, with 15 bases separating them. Germline V lookup: CDR1 LNHDA, CDR2 SQIVND (reference sequence). This CDR3 is CASSMETLGSNEQFF. For the CDR3, the DNA is TGTGCCAGTAGTATGGAGACTCTGGGGAGCAATGAGCAGTTCTTC.

This sequence joins TRBV20-1 and TRBJ2-2; D gene uncertain. Trimming removed 3 bases from V and 3 bases from J, with 2 bases in between. The length of the CDR3 is 11 residues. In germline, CDR1 is DFQATT, CDR2 SNEGSKA (reference sequence). CDR3 loop: CSASYTGELFF. The CDR3 nucleotides read TGCAGTGCTAGTTACACCGGGGAGCTGTTTTTT.

This chain joins TRBV10-2 and TRBJ2-7; D may correspond to TRBD1 or TRBD2 (5 bases each). Germline V gene lookup returns CDR1 WSHSY and CDR2 SAAADI. The CDR3 runs to 14 residues. The V end lost 5 bases, the J end lost 5 bases, and 16 bases lay between the germline ends. The CDR3 protein is CASSMMGRVDEQYF. Here the CDR3 DNA reads TGCGCCAGCAGTATGATGGGACGTGTGGACGAGCAGTACTTC.

This sequence joins TRBV19 and TRBJ1-3; no firm D call. Germline V lookup: CDR1 LNHDA, CDR2 SQIVND (reference sequence). The CDR3 is 13 amino acids. V dropped 4 bases and J dropped 7 bases, with 11 bases sitting between them. Here the CDR3 reads CASSNRETNTIYF. Here the CDR3 DNA reads TGTGCCAGTAGTAACCGGGAAACCAACACCATATATTTT.

The rearrangement uses TRBV7-8 and TRBJ1-1, with a possible D match to TRBD1 (6 bases). The CDR3 is 14 residues long. Trimming removed 5 bases from V and 1 base from J, with 11 bases in between. Germline CDR1 is SGHVS and CDR2 is FQNEAQ. Here the CDR3 reads CASSERGGNTEAFF. In DNA, the CDR3 is TGTGCCAGCAGCGAGAGGGGGGGGAACACTGAAGCTTTCTTT. The whole variable domain, remainder taken from reference TRBV7-8 and TRBJ1-1, is GAGVSQSPRYKVAKRGQDVALRCDPISGHVSLFWYQQALGQGPEFLTYFQNEAQLDKSGLPSDRFFAERPEGSVSTLKIQRTQQEDSAVYLCASSERGGNTEAFFGQGTRLTVV.

The rearrangement joins TRBV6-6 to TRBJ1-2; 10 positions match TRBD1. Trimming removed 5 bases from V and 6 bases from J; junction bases left unmatched: 3. The CDR3 covers 13 residues. Germline V gene sequence: CDR1 MNHNY, CDR2 SVGAGI (reference sequence). CDR3 DNA: TGTGCCAGCAGTCGAGGGACAGGGGATGGCTACACCTTC. It specifies CASSRGTGDGYTF.

The chain carries TRBV28 and TRBJ1-2; tentatively, D is TRBD1 (5 bases). The CDR3 spans 15 residues. The V end was cut by 5 bases, the J end by 2 bases, with 15 bases between. CDR1 and CDR2 from the germline V gene are MDHEN and SYDVKM. CDR3 in DNA: TGTGCCAGCAGTGCCCCCAGGGTAATGAACTATGGCTACACCTTC. Translation gives CASSAPRVMNYGYTF.

The chain couples TRBV7-8 to TRBJ2-1; D is undetermined. The germline gives CDR1 SGHVS, CDR2 FQNEAQ. Trimming shortened V by 0 bases and J by 6 bases, and 6 bases separated the two germline ends. This CDR3 is built from 13 residues. The CDR3 region is CASSLARVNEQFF. CDR3 coding DNA: TGTGCCAGCAGCTTAGCTAGGGTCAATGAGCAGTTCTTC.

The rearrangement joins TRBV18 to TRBJ1-6; TRBD1 aligns across 9 bases. This CDR3 is 15 amino acids long. Unmatched junction bases numbered 3, after V lost 1 base and J lost 8 bases. Germline V gives CDR1 KGHSH, CDR2 LQKENI. The CDR3 region has the DNA TGTGCCAGCTCACCACTGGACAGGGGAGATTCACCCCTCCACTTT. The encoded protein is CASSPLDRGDSPLHF.

This chain joins TRBV5-1 and TRBJ2-6; D uncertain. Looked up from germline, CDR1 is SGHRS and CDR2 is YFSETQ. V was clipped by 4 bases and J by 1 base, with 6 bases between them. There are 14 residues in the CDR3. The CDR3 here is CASSQQSGANVLTF. The CDR3 nucleotides read TGCGCCAGCAGCCAGCAGTCTGGGGCCAACGTCCTGACTTTC. Filled out from reference TRBV5-1 and TRBJ2-6, the complete variable domain reads KAGVTQTPRYLIKTRGQQVTLSCSPISGHRSVSWYQQTPGQGLQFLFEYFSETQRNKGNFPGRFSGRQFSNSRSEMNVSTLELGDSALYLCASSQQSGANVLTFGAGSRLTVL.

The chain employs TRBV28 and TRBJ2-2; TRBD1 might be the D (5 bases). Germline V lookup: CDR1 MDHEN, CDR2 SYDVKM. Trimming took off 8 bases at V and 7 bases at J, with 20 bases between the two ends. The CDR3 consists of 15 residues. CDR3 nucleotides: TGTGCCAGCCTGAATCCCCAGGGATCTCACGGGGAGCTGTTTTTT. Translated: CASLNPQGSHGELFF.

The chain links TRBV4-1 to TRBJ2-1; TRBD2 might be the D (5 bases). This CDR3 region has 15 residues. V was shortened by 1 base and J by 0 bases, with 7 bases between the two germline ends. In germline, CDR1 is MGHRA, CDR2 YSYEKL. The DNA of the CDR3 is TGCGCCAGCAGCCAAGTACGGGGCTCCTACAATGAGCAGTTCTTC. Translated, it gives CASSQVRGSYNEQFF.

The chain carries TRBV4-2 and TRBJ1-5, with unresolved D. Germline V CDR1 and CDR2: LGHNA, YNFKEQ. This CDR3 spans 12 amino acids. Trimming shortened V by 0 bases and J by 9 bases, and 6 bases separated the two germline ends. The CDR3 DNA follows: TGTGCCAGCAGCCAAGATTTGGGGCCCCAGCATTTT. Its translation: CASSQDLGPQHF.

The rearrangement uses TRBV6-5 and TRBJ2-1; D gene uncertain. CDR1 MNHEY and CDR2 SVGAGI come from the germline V gene. The CDR3 length is 13 residues. Deletions cut 2 bases from V and 2 bases from J, with 4 bases between. CDR3 residues: CASSYLPYNEQFF. In DNA, the CDR3 is TGTGCCAGCAGTTACCTCCCCTACAATGAGCAGTTCTTC.

The CDR3 DNA reads TGTGCCTGGATAGGCCCCCGGGGAGGGGTCTATGGCTACACCTTC. As protein: CAWIGPRGGVYGYTF. The gene calls are TRBV30 and TRBJ1-2; possible D gene TRBD1, 5 bases. Trimming pared 4 bases from V and 4 bases from J, leaving 19 bases between. The CDR3 spans 15 residues. Germline V CDR1 and CDR2: GTSNPN, SVGIG (reference sequence).